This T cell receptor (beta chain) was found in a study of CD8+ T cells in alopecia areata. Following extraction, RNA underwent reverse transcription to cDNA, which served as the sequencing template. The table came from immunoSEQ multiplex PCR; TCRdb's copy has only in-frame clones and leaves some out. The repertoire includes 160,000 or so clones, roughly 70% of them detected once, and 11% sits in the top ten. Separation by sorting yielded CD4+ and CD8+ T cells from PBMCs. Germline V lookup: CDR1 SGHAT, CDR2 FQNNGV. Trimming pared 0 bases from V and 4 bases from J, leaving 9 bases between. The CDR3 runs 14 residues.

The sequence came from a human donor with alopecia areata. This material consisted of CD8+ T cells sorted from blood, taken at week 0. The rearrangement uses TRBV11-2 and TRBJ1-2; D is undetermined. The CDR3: CASSLEGYGYGYTF. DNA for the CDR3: TGTGCCAGCAGCTTAGAAGGGTATGGCTATGGCTACACCTTC.